The 7 T cell receptor beta chains listed next were all sequenced from one sample in a study of T-cell memory formation after mild COVID-19. TCRdb used MiXCR to reprocess the 5' RACE reads, holding one entry per CDR3 protein. The sample comprises just over 400,000 distinct CDR3 sequences, about 25% of which are singletons, and 10% to 15% rests with the top ten. Sequenced sample: PBMCs or a T cell subset sorted from them (not recorded which). These receptors were collected from an adult woman who had mild COVID-19 (a few samples of this study predate the infection). Cell type and time point are not known.

This clonotype was found a few times. The J gene is TRBJ2-3, the V gene TRBV6-4, with D unresolved. Germline-derived CDR1 and CDR2 are MRHNA and SNTAGT. Trimming stripped 2 bases from V and 1 base from J, with 7 bases between. The CDR3 runs 14 residues. The CDR3 sequence: CASSDMQGTDTQYF. CDR3 in DNA: TGTGCCAGCAGTGACATGCAGGGCACAGATACGCAGTATTTT.

The V gene is TRBV5-1, the J gene TRBJ1-6; possible D gene TRBD1, 6 bases. The CDR3 is 14 amino acids. Germline V gene data show CDR1 as SGHRS and CDR2 as YFSETQ. The V and J ends lost 2 bases and 10 bases respectively, with 13 bases between them. The CDR3 nucleotides are TGCGCCAGCAGCTTCGCAGGGGAGGTCTCACCCCTCCACTTT. It encodes CASSFAGEVSPLHF. Full variable domain (outside the CDR3, taken from reference TRBV5-1 and TRBJ1-6): KAGVTQTPRYLIKTRGQQVTLSCSPISGHRSVSWYQQTPGQGLQFLFEYFSETQRNKGNFPGRFSGRQFSNSRSEMNVSTLELGDSALYLCASSFAGEVSPLHFGNGTRLTVT.

This clonotype was seen a handful of times. V gene TRBV4-1 combines with J gene TRBJ1-5; 7 nucleotides line up with TRBD1. The CDR3 sequence is 16 residues long. V dropped 1 base and J dropped 4; count of bases not matched to a gene: 7. The V gene's germline CDR1 is MGHRA and CDR2 YSYEKL. As DNA, the CDR3 is TGCGCCAGCAGCCAAGGTCAACAGGGGAGAAATCAGCCCCAGCATTTT. Its translation: CASSQGQQGRNQPQHF.

This clonotype was picked up many times. The chain recombines TRBV7-3 with TRBJ2-1; D remains ambiguous. V lost 5 bases and J lost 4, with 9 bases in between. From germline, CDR1 is SGHTA and CDR2 FQGTGA. The CDR3 covers 13 residues. CDR3 residues: CASSPGSYNEQFF. CDR3 bases: TGTGCCAGCAGCCCCGGCTCATACAATGAGCAGTTCTTC.

In its sample, this clonotype was seen a few times. CDR3 in amino acids: CASSPQVAGVWDEQFF. The CDR3 DNA is TGTGCCAGCAGCCCCCAGGTGGCGGGAGTATGGGATGAGCAGTTCTTC. The chain links TRBV27 to TRBJ2-1; TRBD2 aligns across 7 bases. This CDR3 spans 16 amino acids. J gave up 8 bases and V 6 bases, and 16 bases lay outside the gene matches. Germline CDR1 is MNHEY and CDR2 is SMNVEV (reference sequence).

There are a few counts of this clonotype. V gene TRBV15 combines with J gene TRBJ2-7, with 11 bases that match TRBD2. Germline V gives CDR1 LNHNV, CDR2 YYDKDF (reference sequence). The CDR3 is 16 amino acids. The V and J ends lost 1 base and 4 bases, in that order; junction bases with no gene match: 6. CDR3 sequence: CATSRAGTSGYYEQYF. DNA of the CDR3: TGTGCCACCAGCAGAGCGGGGACTAGCGGCTATTACGAGCAGTACTTC.

The chain carries TRBV4-1 and TRBJ2-7, with D perhaps TRBD2 (6 bases). Trimming left V 1 base short and J 2 bases short, with 12 bases between. This CDR3 comprises 15 residues. Germline V gives CDR1 MGHRA, CDR2 YSYEKL. The CDR3 loop reads CASSQGNSGTYEQYF. The DNA of the CDR3 is TGCGCCAGCAGCCAAGGTAATAGCGGTACCTACGAGCAGTACTTC.